This entry lists 18 T cell receptor beta chains sequenced from one sample in a study of blood T cell repertoires in COVID-19. Measured with immunoSEQ multiplex PCR; TCRdb has only the in-frame clones, and not every one. The sample holds about 140,000 clones, around 90% seen once. Sequencing input: peripheral blood. Every receptor here comes from a woman aged 80 or over with acute or convalescent COVID-19.

The chain employs TRBV9 and TRBJ1-4; a possible D gene is TRBD1 (5 bases). This CDR3 is 13 amino acids long. CDR1 is SGDLS and CDR2 is YYNGEE in the germline V gene. Trimming cost V 3 bases and J 8 bases, with 11 bases left between them. The CDR3 region is CASSAGGAEKLFF. The DNA of the CDR3 is TGTGCCAGCAGCGCGGGGGGAGCCGAAAAACTGTTTTTT. The full variable domain, rest sourced from reference TRBV9 and TRBJ1-4, is DSGVTQTPKHLITATGQRVTLRCSPRSGDLSVYWYQQSLDQGLQFLIQYYNGEERAKGNILERFSAQQFPDLHSELNLSSLELGDSALYFCASSAGGAEKLFFGSGTQLSVL.

For the CDR3, the DNA is TGTGCCAGTAGTATTAGGACATTGCATAGCAATCAGCCCCAGCATTTT. Its translation: CASSIRTLHSNQPQHF. This rearrangement joins TRBV19 to TRBJ1-5; tentative D call: TRBD1 (5 bases). The CDR3 runs to 16 residues. Trimming left V 3 bases short and J 0 bases short, with 12 bases between. Germline V gene lookup returns CDR1 LNHDA and CDR2 SQIVND (reference sequence).

A note on this clone: In the same sample, other DNA sequences code for this CDR3. The J gene is TRBJ2-3, the V gene TRBV5-1, with 8 nucleotides matching TRBD2. The J segment lost 0 bases and the V segment lost 0 bases, leaving 3 bases of the junction unmatched. CDR1 is SGHRS and CDR2 is YFSETQ in the germline V gene. The CDR3 is 16 residues long. The DNA of the CDR3 is TGCGCCAGCAGCTTGGGGGTAGCGGGGAGCACAGATACGCAGTATTTT. Amino acid sequence: CASSLGVAGSTDTQYF.

The V gene is TRBV12-5, the J gene TRBJ2-7, with 11 nucleotides matching TRBD2. The junction had 3 bases not matched to a gene; V was cut back by 5 bases and J by 3 bases. The CDR3 runs to 14 residues. Germline V gene data show CDR1 as LGHNT and CDR2 as FRNRAP. The DNA of the CDR3 is TGTGCTAGTGGTCCGGGACTAGCGGTCTACGAGCAGTACTTC. This codes for CASGPGLAVYEQYF.

The genes are TRBV6-2 or TRBV6-3 and TRBJ2-1; 7 nucleotides line up with TRBD2. The germline V gene encodes CDR1 MNHEY and CDR2 SVGEGT. The CDR3 sequence is 15 residues long. Trimming at V came to 6 bases and at J to 4 bases, leaving 9 bases not matched to a gene. The CDR3 DNA follows: TGTGCCAGCAGCCCTTCGGGCGGGGGATACAATGAGCAGTTCTTC. This codes for CASSPSGGGYNEQFF.

This CDR3 reads CASSLTGQGFYGYTF. The DNA for the CDR3 is TGTGCCAGCAGCCTAACGGGACAGGGGTTCTATGGCTACACCTTC. The rearrangement uses TRBV5-4 and TRBJ1-2; 10 nucleotides match TRBD1. Germline trimming cut 4 bases from V and 4 bases from J; bases unmatched to any gene: 7. The V gene's germline CDR1 is SGHNT and CDR2 YYREEE (reference sequence). This CDR3 region has 15 residues.

The chain is built from TRBV19 and TRBJ2-3; the D gene is possibly TRBD1 (5 bases). This CDR3 is 13 amino acids long. Germline V lookup: CDR1 LNHDA, CDR2 SQIVND (reference sequence). Trimming stripped 7 bases from V and 7 bases from J, with 15 bases between. CDR3 DNA: TGTGCCAGTATGGGGATAGGGGCAAATACGCAGTATTTT. This encodes CASMGIGANTQYF.

The genes are TRBV30 and TRBJ2-5, with 13 bases matching TRBD2. Germline lookup yields CDR1 GTSNPN and CDR2 SVGIG (reference sequence). The CDR3 sequence is 15 residues long. Trimming cost V 2 bases and J 2 bases; bases outside gene matches: 2. CDR3 sequence reads: CAWSRLAGGQETQYF. The CDR3 coding sequence is TGTGCCTGGAGTAGACTAGCGGGGGGACAAGAGACCCAGTACTTC.

The chain links TRBV5-1 to TRBJ2-3; 7 nucleotides match TRBD2. The germline gives CDR1 SGHRS, CDR2 YFSETQ. CDR3 length equals 17 residues. V dropped 2 bases and J dropped 2; count of bases not matched to a gene: 11. Written as DNA, the CDR3 is TGCGCCAGCAGCTTATACGGGGGGACTCGGAACACAGATACGCAGTATTTT. Amino acid sequence: CASSLYGGTRNTDTQYF.

This rearrangement joins TRBV9 to TRBJ2-5; 7 nucleotides line up with TRBD2. Per the germline V gene, CDR1 is SGDLS and CDR2 is YYNGEE. The J segment lost 7 bases and the V segment lost 2 bases, leaving 11 bases of the junction unmatched. This CDR3 is built from 15 residues. The CDR3 DNA sequence: TGTGCCAGCAGCGTTCAAGGCGGGGGTTCTGGGACCCAGTACTTC. It codes for CASSVQGGGSGTQYF.

This chain joins TRBV20-1 and TRBJ2-7, with 7 bases identical to TRBD1. Germline trimming cut 3 bases from V and 0 bases from J; bases unmatched to any gene: 8. The CDR3 is 15 amino acids. Germline V gives CDR1 DFQATT, CDR2 SNEGSKA (reference sequence). The CDR3 here is CSASGDRSFSYEQYF. CDR3 bases: TGCAGTGCTAGTGGGGACAGATCCTTCTCCTACGAGCAGTACTTC.

The rearrangement uses TRBV6-5 and TRBJ1-1; 9 nucleotides line up with TRBD1. Looked up from germline, CDR1 is MNHEY and CDR2 is SVGAGI. V was clipped by 5 bases and J by 5 bases; unmatched bases: 9. This CDR3 has 15 residues. This chain's CDR3 is CASSPQQGASTEAFF. The CDR3 nucleotides read TGTGCCAGCAGTCCCCAACAGGGGGCGAGTACTGAAGCTTTCTTT.

The rearrangement links TRBV10-3 to TRBJ1-2, with D hard to call. The CDR3 sequence is 14 residues long. Per germline, CDR1 ENHRY and CDR2 SYGVKD. Trimming stripped 0 bases from V and 6 bases from J, with 11 bases between. CDR3 coding DNA: TGTGCCATCAGTGAGTCAGAGGGTTCGAATGGCTACACCTTC. As protein: CAISESEGSNGYTF.

This chain uses TRBV29-1 with TRBJ2-1, with a weak D call TRBD1 (5 bases). Germline loops: CDR1 SQVTM, CDR2 ANQGSEA. Trimming removed 7 bases at V and 2 bases at J, with 21 bases between. The CDR3 consists of 16 residues. CDR3 residues: CSGGQRYGAAYNEQFF. The DNA for the CDR3 is TGCAGCGGGGGCCAGAGGTATGGGGCCGCCTACAATGAGCAGTTCTTC.

As DNA, the CDR3 is TGTGCTAGTGGTTGGGGAGGGTACGAAACTGAAGCTTTCTTT. Protein sequence: CASGWGGYETEAFF. J is TRBJ1-1 and V is TRBV12-5, with D unresolved. V was pared by 4 bases and J by 5 bases, with 14 bases between. This CDR3 spans 14 amino acids. Germline-derived CDR1 and CDR2 are LGHNT and FRNRAP.

The rearrangement uses TRBV3-1 (or the pseudogene TRBV3-2) and TRBJ1-2; TRBD1 agrees at 9 bases. The CDR3 is 15 residues long. The V gene end was trimmed by 4 bases and the J gene end by 7 bases; junction bases not matched to a gene: 10. The germline CDR1 and CDR2 sequences are LGHDT and YNNKEL (reference sequence). The CDR3 is CASSLQGAQVVGYTF. Written as DNA, the CDR3 is TGTGCCAGCAGCCTACAGGGGGCGCAGGTTGTTGGCTACACCTTC.

V usage is TRBV19 and J usage is TRBJ1-2; D call uncertain. V was shortened by 7 bases and J by 3 bases, with 18 bases between the two germline ends. Germline loops: CDR1 LNHDA, CDR2 SQIVND (reference sequence). There are 15 residues in the CDR3. The CDR3 DNA follows: TGTGCCAGTACCCCCAAAGGAGGGCGGGACTATGGCTACACCTTC. This codes for CASTPKGGRDYGYTF.

The chain couples TRBV5-5 to TRBJ1-1, with a tentative D call TRBD1 (6 bases). This CDR3 contains 15 residues. Germline CDR1 is SGHKS and CDR2 is YYEKEE (reference sequence). The V gene lost 0 bases and the J gene lost 5 bases, with 14 bases spanning the gap. The CDR3 coding sequence is TGTGCCAGCAGCTTGGTCCCGGGACAAGCAACTGAAGCTTTCTTT. This gives the protein CASSLVPGQATEAFF. The full variable domain, with the rest looked up from reference TRBV5-5 and TRBJ1-1, is DAGVTQSPTHLIKTRGQQVTLRCSPISGHKSVSWYQQVLGQGPQFIFQYYEKEERGRGNFPDRFSARQFPNYSSELNVNALLLGDSALYLCASSLVPGQATEAFFGQGTRLTVV.